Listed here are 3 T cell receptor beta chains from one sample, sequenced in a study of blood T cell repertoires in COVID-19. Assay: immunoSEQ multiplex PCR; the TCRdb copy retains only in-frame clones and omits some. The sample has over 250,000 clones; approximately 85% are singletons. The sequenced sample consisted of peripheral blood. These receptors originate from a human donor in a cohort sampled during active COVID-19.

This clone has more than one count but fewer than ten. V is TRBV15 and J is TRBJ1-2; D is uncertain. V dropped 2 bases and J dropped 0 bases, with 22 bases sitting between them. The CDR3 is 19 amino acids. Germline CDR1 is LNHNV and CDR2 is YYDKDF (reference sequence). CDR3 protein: CATSRHQLGLSLPNYGYTF. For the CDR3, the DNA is TGTGCCACCAGCAGACATCAGTTGGGTCTCTCACTACCTAACTATGGCTACACCTTC.

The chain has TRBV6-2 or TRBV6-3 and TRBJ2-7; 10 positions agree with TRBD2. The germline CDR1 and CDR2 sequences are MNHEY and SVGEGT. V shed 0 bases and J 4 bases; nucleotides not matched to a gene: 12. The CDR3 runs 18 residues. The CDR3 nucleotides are TGTGCCAGCAGTTACTCTTGGGCTAGCGGGAGCGCTCGATACGAGCAGTACTTC. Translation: CASSYSWASGSARYEQYF.

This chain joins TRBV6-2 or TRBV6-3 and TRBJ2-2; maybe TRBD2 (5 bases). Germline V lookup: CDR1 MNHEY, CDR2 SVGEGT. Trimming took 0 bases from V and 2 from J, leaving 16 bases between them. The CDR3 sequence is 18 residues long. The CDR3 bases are TGTGCCAGCAGTTACTCGATTGATGGAGGCGGAAACACCGGGGAGCTGTTTTTT. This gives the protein CASSYSIDGGGNTGELFF.